The rows below give T cell receptor beta chains drawn from one sample of a study of blood T cells in healthy people across ages. TCRdb reanalysed the 5' RACE reads using MiXCR and keeps one entry per CDR3 protein. Of approximately 1.5 million distinct CDR3 sequences listed, 30% to 35% are singletons. Sequencing was done on a sample of blood. All receptors come from a young woman in good health. CDR3s include the opening cysteine and the closing phenylalanine or tryptophan. A D gene is named only where the DNA matches it firmly. Clone size is given for some rows only: seen once, a few or many times, or a class if the clone is expanded.

size,D,J,V,CDR3,DNA
few,.,TRBJ2-6,TRBV6-2/TRBV6-3,CASSYSAGEFGHVLTF,TGTGCCAGCAGTTACTCGGCAGGGGAATTTGGCCACGTCCTGACTTTC
.,TRBD1,TRBJ2-5,TRBV12-3/TRBV12-4,CASTKQGQETQYF,TGTGCCAGCACAAAACAGGGGCAAGAGACCCAGTACTTC
.,.,TRBJ1-1,TRBV20-1,CSVPSNTEAFF,TGCAGTGTCCCTTCGAACACTGAAGCTTTCTTT
.,TRBD1,TRBJ2-7,TRBV15,CATSTLLGTGGRAEQYF,TGTGCCACCAGCACTCTCCTCGGGACAGGGGGTAGGGCCGAGCAGTACTTC
.,.,TRBJ2-5,TRBV10-2,CASSEFGGGTQYF,TGCGCCAGCAGTGAGTTCGGCGGAGGGACCCAGTACTTC
.,.,TRBJ2-7,TRBV7-9,CASSLGYEGEGLSYEQYF,TGTGCCAGCAGCTTAGGATACGAGGGAGAGGGCCTCTCCTACGAGCAGTACTTC
few,.,TRBJ2-1,TRBV6-5,CASSSDNGYRAEQFF,TGTGCCAGCAGTTCCGATAATGGGTACAGGGCTGAGCAGTTCTTC
few,TRBD1,TRBJ1-2,TRBV9,CASSPGGTGFMNYGYTF,TGTGCCAGCAGCCCAGGAGGGACAGGGTTTATGAACTATGGCTACACCTTC
.,.,TRBJ2-3,TRBV6-6,CASRSQGDLTDTQYF,TGTGCCAGCAGGTCCCAGGGCGACCTCACAGATACGCAGTATTTT
few,.,TRBJ2-5,TRBV3-1,CASSQVDYRETQYF,TGTGCCAGCAGCCAAGTGGACTATAGGGAGACCCAGTACTTC
.,TRBD1,TRBJ1-2,TRBV6-1,CASRVPGQGASALYGHTF,TGTGCCAGCAGGGTCCCGGGACAGGGGGCGTCGGCCCTGTATGGCCACACCTTC
few,.,TRBJ1-2,TRBV12-3/TRBV12-4,CASSTNTYGYTF,TGTGCCAGCAGTACCAACACCTATGGCTACACCTTC
.,.,TRBJ2-7,TRBV5-1,CASSLGPNSYEQYF,TGCGCCAGCAGCTTGGGGCCTAACTCCTACGAGCAGTACTTC
.,.,TRBJ2-7,TRBV28,CASSIPQSSYEQYF,TGTGCCAGCAGTATACCACAGTCCTCCTACGAGCAGTACTTC
.,.,TRBJ2-1,TRBV30,CAWGDSSYNEQFF,TGTGCCTGGGGCGACAGCTCCTACAATGAGCAGTTCTTC
.,.,TRBJ2-5,TRBV21-1,CASSKERDSQETQYF,TGTGCCAGCAGCAAAGAACGGGACAGCCAAGAGACCCAGTACTTC
.,.,TRBJ2-7,TRBV3-1,CASSPGRTVGYEQYF,TGTGCCAGCAGCCCTGGGAGGACTGTTGGCTACGAGCAGTACTTC
.,.,TRBJ2-3,TRBV9,CASSVGQKPTDTQYF,TGTGCCAGCAGCGTCGGACAGAAACCCACAGATACGCAGTATTTT
few,.,TRBJ2-7,TRBV7-2,CASSFLRGARRYEQYF,TGTGCCAGCAGCTTCCTCCGGGGGGCGAGGAGATACGAGCAGTACTTC
.,.,TRBJ2-5,TRBV20-1,CSALREQGKTQYF,TGCAGTGCTCTACGGGAACAGGGAAAGACCCAGTACTTC
.,.,TRBJ1-1,TRBV12-3/TRBV12-4,CASSLVTTNTEAFF,TGTGCCAGCAGTTTGGTCACGACGAACACTGAAGCTTTCTTT
few,TRBD2,TRBJ2-7,TRBV4-1,CASSQGTSGILAEQYF,TGCGCCAGCAGCCAGGGGACTAGCGGGATACTAGCGGAGCAGTACTTC
few,TRBD1,TRBJ1-4,TRBV28,CASNPRTGGDNEKLFF,TGTGCCAGCAACCCTAGGACAGGGGGAGATAATGAAAAACTGTTTTTT
.,.,TRBJ2-3,TRBV4-1,CASSLIGTRGKDTQYF,TGCGCCAGCAGCCTAATCGGGACAAGGGGCAAAGATACGCAGTATTTT
many,TRBD2,TRBJ2-1,TRBV3-1,CASSRGLARNEQFF,TGTGCCAGCAGCCGGGGACTAGCGCGGAATGAGCAGTTCTTC
.,.,TRBJ2-2,TRBV15,CATSRKLNTGELFF,TGTGCCACCAGCAGAAAGCTGAACACCGGGGAGCTGTTTTTT
few,TRBD1,TRBJ2-7,TRBV5-1,CASSLQGGMGFYEQYF,TGCGCCAGCAGCTTACAGGGGGGAATGGGCTTCTACGAGCAGTACTTC
.,TRBD2,TRBJ2-7,TRBV6-1,CASSEGMRAGGDEQYF,TGTGCCAGCAGTGAAGGAATGCGGGCGGGAGGAGACGAGCAGTACTTC
.,.,TRBJ2-3,TRBV12-3/TRBV12-4,CASSTVADAQYF,TGTGCCAGCAGTACAGTAGCAGATGCGCAGTATTTT
.,.,TRBJ2-7,TRBV3-1,CASSPEQGFGQYF,TGTGCCAGCAGCCCCGAACAGGGATTCGGGCAGTACTTC
.,TRBD2,TRBJ2-7,TRBV20-1,CSAKRGLAGGEQYF,TGCAGTGCTAAGAGGGGACTAGCGGGAGGCGAGCAGTACTTC
many,TRBD2,TRBJ2-1,TRBV6-2/TRBV6-3,CASSLGGGEFF,TGTGCCAGCAGTTTGGGGGGAGGGGAGTTCTTC
few,.,TRBJ1-6,TRBV13,CASSLGSKASPLHF,TGTGCCAGCAGCTTAGGAAGTAAGGCTTCACCCCTCCACTTT
few,TRBD2,TRBJ2-1,TRBV7-2,CASSFTMTSGGNEQFF,TGTGCCAGCAGCTTTACCATGACTAGCGGGGGGAATGAGCAGTTCTTC
few,TRBD1,TRBJ1-6,TRBV5-1,CASSTAGTGRSPLHF,TGCGCCAGCAGCACTGCCGGGACAGGGAGGTCACCCCTCCACTTT
few,.,TRBJ2-1,TRBV7-9,CASVMGSYNEQFF,TGTGCCAGCGTGATGGGGTCCTACAATGAGCAGTTCTTC
few,.,TRBJ2-7,TRBV4-1,CASSRIGGPPSEQYF,TGCGCCAGCAGTCGTATCGGGGGACCCCCGTCCGAGCAGTACTTC
.,TRBD2,TRBJ2-3,TRBV7-3,CASSTSSGGLTDTQYF,TGTGCCAGTAGCACGTCCAGCGGGGGGCTCACAGATACGCAGTATTTT
few,TRBD2,TRBJ2-1,TRBV12-3/TRBV12-4,CASLLGLARGGQFF,TGTGCCAGCCTGCTGGGACTAGCGCGGGGTGGGCAGTTCTTC
.,TRBD1,TRBJ2-1,TRBV20-1,CSAYRGTGHSEQFF,TGCAGTGCTTACAGAGGGACAGGCCACAGTGAGCAGTTCTTC
few,.,TRBJ1-1,TRBV20-1,CGAYDRSFEAFF,TGCGGTGCATACGACAGGTCCTTTGAAGCTTTCTTT
few,.,TRBJ2-1,TRBV5-5,CASSFVGLNNEQFF,TGTGCCAGCAGCTTTGTGGGGCTCAACAATGAGCAGTTCTTC
many,.,TRBJ2-3,TRBV29-1,CSVTRVADTQYF,TGCAGCGTAACTAGGGTAGCGGATACGCAGTATTTT
.,.,TRBJ2-1,TRBV28,CASSLWEFPSSYNEQFF,TGTGCCAGCAGTCTATGGGAGTTCCCCAGCTCCTACAATGAGCAGTTCTTC
.,TRBD2,TRBJ2-1,TRBV9,CASSGWGGYNEQFF,TGTGCCAGCAGCGGATGGGGGGGCTACAATGAGCAGTTCTTC
.,TRBD2,TRBJ2-5,TRBV18,CASSAGSGGETQYF,TGTGCCAGCTCAGCCGGGTCGGGAGGAGAGACCCAGTACTTC
once,TRBD2,TRBJ2-3,TRBV14,CASSQKDGGTSKYF,TGTGCCAGCAGCCAAAAGGATGGGGGGACTAGCAAGTATTTT
.,.,TRBJ2-7,TRBV7-3,CASSLVLAGVFYEQYF,TGTGCCAGCAGCTTAGTTCTGGCAGGGGTTTTCTACGAGCAGTACTTC
few,TRBD1,TRBJ1-1,TRBV12-3/TRBV12-4,CASSLVYRGGEAFF,TGTGCCAGCAGTTTAGTATACAGGGGTGGTGAAGCTTTCTTT
.,.,TRBJ2-7,TRBV20-1,CSARDRPYLPYEQYF,TGCAGTGCTAGAGACCGCCCCTACCTGCCCTACGAGCAGTACTTC
.,.,TRBJ1-2,TRBV7-3,CASSLTGTSVLGYTF,TGTGCCAGCAGCTTAACGGGGACATCCGTTCTCGGCTACACCTTC
few,.,TRBJ2-5,TRBV19,CASSAGQTLWETQYF,TGTGCCAGTAGTGCGGGACAGACCTTATGGGAGACCCAGTACTTC
many,.,TRBJ2-1,TRBV15,CATSRVYGADNEQFF,TGTGCCACCAGCAGAGTTTATGGAGCAGACAATGAGCAGTTCTTC
.,TRBD1,TRBJ2-7,TRBV2,CASSERQGENYEQYF,TGTGCCAGCAGTGAAAGACAGGGAGAAAACTACGAGCAGTACTTC
many,.,TRBJ2-1,TRBV6-2/TRBV6-3,CASSRGWAEIYNEQFF,TGTGCCAGCAGTAGAGGTTGGGCGGAGATTTACAATGAGCAGTTCTTC
.,.,TRBJ1-1,TRBV2,CASNLKGYGEAFF,TGTGCCAGCAACCTTAAAGGGTATGGTGAAGCTTTCTTT
.,TRBD2,TRBJ2-7,TRBV10-3,CAISGTSGGSNEQYF,TGTGCCATCAGTGGCACTAGCGGGGGGAGCAACGAGCAGTACTTC
.,TRBD1,TRBJ2-7,TRBV30,CAWSLPGQVYEQYF,TGTGCCTGGAGTCTCCCTGGACAGGTTTACGAGCAGTACTTC
few,TRBD1,TRBJ1-1,TRBV11-2,CASSLQGARGAFF,TGTGCCAGCAGCTTACAGGGGGCCCGGGGGGCTTTCTTT